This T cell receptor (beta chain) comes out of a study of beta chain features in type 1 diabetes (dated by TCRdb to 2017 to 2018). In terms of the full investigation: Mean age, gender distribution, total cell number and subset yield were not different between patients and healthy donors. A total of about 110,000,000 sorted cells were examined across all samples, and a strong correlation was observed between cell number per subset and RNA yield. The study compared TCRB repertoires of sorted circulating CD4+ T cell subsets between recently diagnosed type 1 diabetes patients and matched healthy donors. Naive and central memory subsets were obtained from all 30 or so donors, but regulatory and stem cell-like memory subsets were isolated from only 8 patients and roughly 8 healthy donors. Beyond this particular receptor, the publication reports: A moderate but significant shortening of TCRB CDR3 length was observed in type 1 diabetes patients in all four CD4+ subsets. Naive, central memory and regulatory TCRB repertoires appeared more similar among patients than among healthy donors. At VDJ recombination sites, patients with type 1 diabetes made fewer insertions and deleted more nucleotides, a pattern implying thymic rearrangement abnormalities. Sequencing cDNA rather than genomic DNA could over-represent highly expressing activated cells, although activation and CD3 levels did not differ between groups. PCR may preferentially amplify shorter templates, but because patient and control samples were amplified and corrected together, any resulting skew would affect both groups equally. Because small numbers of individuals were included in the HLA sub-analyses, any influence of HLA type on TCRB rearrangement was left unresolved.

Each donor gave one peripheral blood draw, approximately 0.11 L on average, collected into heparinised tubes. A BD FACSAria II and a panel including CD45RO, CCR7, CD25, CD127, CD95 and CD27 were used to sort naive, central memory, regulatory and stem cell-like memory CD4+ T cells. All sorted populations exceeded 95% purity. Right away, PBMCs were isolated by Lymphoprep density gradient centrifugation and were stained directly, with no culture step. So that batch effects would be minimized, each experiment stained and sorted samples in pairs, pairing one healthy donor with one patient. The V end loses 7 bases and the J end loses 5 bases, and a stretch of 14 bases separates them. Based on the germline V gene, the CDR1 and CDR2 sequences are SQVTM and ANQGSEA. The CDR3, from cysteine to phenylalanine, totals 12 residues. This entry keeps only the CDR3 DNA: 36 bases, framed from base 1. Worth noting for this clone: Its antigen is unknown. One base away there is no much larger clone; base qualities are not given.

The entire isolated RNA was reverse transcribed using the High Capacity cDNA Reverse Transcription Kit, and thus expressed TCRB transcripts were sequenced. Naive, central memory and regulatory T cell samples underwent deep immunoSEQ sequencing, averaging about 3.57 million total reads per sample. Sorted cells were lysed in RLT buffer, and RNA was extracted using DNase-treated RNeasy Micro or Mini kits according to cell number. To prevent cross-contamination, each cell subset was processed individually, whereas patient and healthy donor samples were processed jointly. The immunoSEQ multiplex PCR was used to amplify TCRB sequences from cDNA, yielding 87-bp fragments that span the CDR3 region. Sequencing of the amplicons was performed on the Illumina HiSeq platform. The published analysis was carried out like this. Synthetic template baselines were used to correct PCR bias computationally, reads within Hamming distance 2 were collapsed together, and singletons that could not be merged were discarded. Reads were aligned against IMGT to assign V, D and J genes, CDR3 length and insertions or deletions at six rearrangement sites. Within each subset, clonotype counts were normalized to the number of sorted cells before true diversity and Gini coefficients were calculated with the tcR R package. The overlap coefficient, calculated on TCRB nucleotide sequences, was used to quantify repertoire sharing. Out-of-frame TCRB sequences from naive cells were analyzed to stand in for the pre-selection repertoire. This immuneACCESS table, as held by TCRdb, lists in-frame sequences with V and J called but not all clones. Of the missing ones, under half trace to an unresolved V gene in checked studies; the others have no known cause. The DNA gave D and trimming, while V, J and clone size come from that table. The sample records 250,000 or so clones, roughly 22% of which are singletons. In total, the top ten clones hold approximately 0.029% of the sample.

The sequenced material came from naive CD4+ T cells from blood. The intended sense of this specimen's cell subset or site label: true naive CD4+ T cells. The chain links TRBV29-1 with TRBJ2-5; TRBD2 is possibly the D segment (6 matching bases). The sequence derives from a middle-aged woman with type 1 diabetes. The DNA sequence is TGCAGCGGGAGGCTAGCGATGGAGACCCAGTACTTC. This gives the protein CSGRLAMETQYF.